Presented here are 22 T cell receptor beta chains from one specimen sequenced in a study of early T cells in non-severe SARS-CoV-2 infection. TCRdb reprocessed the 5' RACE reads with MiXCR, giving one entry per CDR3 protein. This sample has approximately 65,000 distinct CDR3 sequences, with 12% found just once. Sequenced: whole blood. Every receptor here comes from an adult who was a healthcare worker with PCR-confirmed SARS-CoV-2 infection or an uninfected control (not recorded which).

There are a few counts of this clonotype. The genes are TRBV7-3 and TRBJ2-2, with TRBD1 as a possible D gene (5 bases). CDR1 SGHTA and CDR2 FQGTGA come from the germline V gene. The CDR3 spans 16 residues. Trimming removed 4 bases from V and 5 bases from J, with 17 bases in between. CDR3 residues: CASSYDGQPRTGELFF. The CDR3 nucleotides are TGTGCCAGCAGCTACGACGGACAACCCAGGACCGGGGAGCTGTTTTTT.

This clonotype occurred many times. The chain carries TRBV14 and TRBJ2-1; D is uncertain. The CDR3 extends over 14 amino acids. CDR1 SGHDN and CDR2 FVKESK come from the germline V gene. V lost 1 base and J 0 bases, leaving 4 bases between the germline ends. The CDR3 loop reads CASSQVRSYNEQFF. CDR3 bases: TGTGCCAGCAGCCAAGTCCGCTCCTACAATGAGCAGTTCTTC.

This chain joins TRBV10-2 and TRBJ2-3, with D possibly being TRBD1 or TRBD2 (6 bases each). The V end was cut by 3 bases, the J end by 1 base, with 17 bases between. Germline lookup yields CDR1 WSHSY and CDR2 SAAADI. CDR3 length equals 17 residues. The CDR3 loop reads CASSDGPKRGGTDTQYF. CDR3 nucleotide sequence: TGCGCCAGCAGTGACGGGCCCAAAAGGGGGGGCACAGATACGCAGTATTTT.

The V gene is TRBV5-1, the J gene TRBJ2-1; D possibly corresponds to TRBD2 (5 bases). V lost 0 bases and J lost 8, with 12 bases in between. The CDR3 is 14 amino acids. In germline, CDR1 is SGHRS, CDR2 YFSETQ. CDR3 sequence: CASSLGLALDEQFF. The DNA of the CDR3 is TGCGCCAGCAGCTTGGGGCTAGCCTTGGATGAGCAGTTCTTC. The full variable domain, with the rest looked up from reference TRBV5-1 and TRBJ2-1, is KAGVTQTPRYLIKTRGQQVTLSCSPISGHRSVSWYQQTPGQGLQFLFEYFSETQRNKGNFPGRFSGRQFSNSRSEMNVSTLELGDSALYLCASSLGLALDEQFFGPGTRLTVL.

V usage is TRBV6-2 or TRBV6-3 and J usage is TRBJ1-5; the D is unclear. Trimming removed 6 bases at V and 2 bases at J, with 17 bases between. CDR1 is MNHEY and CDR2 is SVGEGT in the germline V gene. The CDR3 is 16 residues long. The CDR3 region is CASSGRTALGNQPQHF. CDR3 DNA: TGTGCCAGCAGCGGGCGGACCGCGCTGGGCAATCAGCCCCAGCATTTT.

This clonotype has at least ten counts. This chain links TRBV12-3 or TRBV12-4 with TRBJ2-1; TRBD2 aligns across 11 bases. CDR3 size: 15 residues. The ends lost 3 bases at V and 9 bases at J; junction bases unmatched: 7. The CDR3 nucleotides read TGTGCCAGCAGTTTTTCTAGCGGGGGGTACGGTGAGCAGTTCTTC. This gives the protein CASSFSSGGYGEQFF.

This clonotype was counted at least ten times. The rearrangement joins TRBV6-4 to TRBJ2-3; 8 nucleotides agree with TRBD2. V trimming: 0 bases; J trimming: 4 bases; junction bases outside the gene matches: 3. The germline gives CDR1 MRHNA, CDR2 SNTAGT. This CDR3 spans 15 amino acids. The CDR3 reads CASSDSTGGPDTQYF. Here the CDR3 DNA reads TGTGCCAGCAGTGACTCGACGGGGGGGCCAGATACGCAGTATTTT.

There are many counts of this clonotype. The chain uses TRBV5-6 and TRBJ1-5; maybe TRBD1 (5 bases). This CDR3 is 15 amino acids long. V lost 1 base and J lost 3, with 11 bases in between. Germline loops: CDR1 SGHDT, CDR2 YYEEEE. CDR3 in DNA: TGTGCCAGCAGCTTGCTAGGGGCCGACAATCAGCCCCAGCATTTT. Residues: CASSLLGADNQPQHF. The variable domain in full, completed from reference TRBV5-6 and TRBJ1-5, reads DAGVTQSPTHLIKTRGQQVTLRCSPKSGHDTVSWYQQALGQGPQFIFQYYEEEERQRGNFPDRFSGHQFPNYSSELNVNALLLGDSALYLCASSLLGADNQPQHFGDGTRLSIL.

This clonotype was observed a handful of times. The V gene is TRBV5-4, the J gene TRBJ1-5; D gene ambiguous. This CDR3 has 15 amino acids. The V end was cut by 0 bases, the J end by 0 bases, with 7 bases between. The V gene's germline CDR1 is SGHNT and CDR2 YYREEE (reference sequence). The CDR3, as DNA: TGTGCCAGCAGCTTGGCCGTGGGTAGCAATCAGCCCCAGCATTTT. Amino acids: CASSLAVGSNQPQHF.

This clonotype was seen a handful of times. The chain uses TRBV7-2 and TRBJ2-5, with D unclear. V lost 2 bases, J lost 5 bases, and 9 bases lay in between. CDR3 length equals 13 residues. Germline V lookup: CDR1 SGHTA, CDR2 FQGNSA. CDR3 bases: TGTGCCAGCAGCTTACCCCCCGGGGAGACCCAGTACTTC. It translates to CASSLPPGETQYF.

The chain has TRBV10-3 and TRBJ2-7, with D unclear. The CDR3 has 12 residues. Germline CDR1 and CDR2: ENHRY and SYGVKD. V dropped 5 bases and J dropped 7 bases, with 12 bases sitting between them. The DNA of the CDR3 is TGTGCCATCAGTAGTGCCGGAGATGAGCAGTACTTC. This codes for CAISSAGDEQYF.

This clonotype has ten or more counts. The chain carries TRBV12-3 or TRBV12-4 and TRBJ1-1; TRBD1 matches 9 bases. The CDR3 has 14 residues. J was trimmed by 4 bases and V by 8 bases; bases with no gene match: 8. The CDR3 DNA is TGTGCCAGCGGTTCCGGGACAGGGCTCACTGAAGCTTTCTTT. Protein product: CASGSGTGLTEAFF.

The sample holds a few counts of this clonotype. The rearrangement joins TRBV11-2 to TRBJ2-3; D remains unclear. Germline CDR1 is SGHAT and CDR2 is FQNNGV. The CDR3 has 12 residues. The ends were cut back, 5 bases at V and 2 bases at J, with 5 bases in the middle. Here the CDR3 reads CASSPYTDTQYF. The DNA of the CDR3 is TGTGCCAGCAGCCCTTACACAGATACGCAGTATTTT.

This clonotype was observed at least ten times. The chain has TRBV4-1 and TRBJ2-5; D not resolved. This CDR3 region has 13 residues. The V and J ends lost 1 base and 5 bases respectively, with 8 bases between them. CDR1 is MGHRA, CDR2 YSYEKL, per germline. CDR3: CASSQVLMETQYF. CDR3 DNA sequence: TGCGCCAGCAGCCAAGTCCTGATGGAGACCCAGTACTTC.

This clonotype was detected only a few times. This sequence joins TRBV4-3 and TRBJ1-2, with D possibly TRBD1 on 5 matching bases. Trimming took 6 bases from V and 4 from J, leaving 15 bases between them. Germline V gene sequence: CDR1 LGHNA, CDR2 YSLEER. The CDR3 contains 14 residues. The CDR3 reads CASSSWGSGYGYTF. CDR3 DNA: TGCGCCAGCAGTAGTTGGGGGTCGGGCTATGGCTACACCTTC.

This clonotype was detected a few times. This chain links TRBV30 with TRBJ1-1, with 9 bases lining up with TRBD1. Germline lookup yields CDR1 GTSNPN and CDR2 SVGIG (reference sequence). The CDR3 is 14 amino acids. The J segment lost 4 bases and the V segment lost 7 bases, leaving 10 bases of the junction unmatched. CDR3 amino acids: CALTGGEGITEAFF. The CDR3 DNA follows: TGTGCCTTAACAGGGGGCGAAGGGATCACTGAAGCTTTCTTT.

Ten or more counts support this clonotype. This chain uses TRBV4-3 with TRBJ2-2, with 7 positions matching TRBD2. The CDR3 runs to 16 residues. Germline V gene data show CDR1 as LGHNA and CDR2 as YSLEER. V was clipped by 0 bases and J by 0 bases; unmatched bases: 1. CDR3 in DNA: TGCGCCAGCAGCCAAGAAGGGACTACGAACACCGGGGAGCTGTTTTTT. The encoded protein is CASSQEGTTNTGELFF.

The chain uses TRBV6-2 or TRBV6-3 and TRBJ2-1; 9 bases match TRBD1. CDR1 and CDR2 from the germline V gene are MNHEY and SVGEGT. The junction had 5 bases not matched to a gene; V was cut back by 6 bases and J by 8 bases. CDR3 size: 13 residues. In DNA, the CDR3 is TGTGCCAGCAGGGCGTGGGACAGGGATGAGCAGTTCTTC. Translation: CASRAWDRDEQFF.

This clonotype showed up many times. The chain carries TRBV4-1 and TRBJ2-3; TRBD2 might be the D (5 bases). The germline CDR1 and CDR2 sequences are MGHRA and YSYEKL. With 4 bases removed from V and 4 bases from J, the gap between germline ends came to 6 bases. The CDR3 is made up of 12 amino acids. The CDR3 bases are TGCGCCAGCAGCCCCGGGGCAGATACGCAGTATTTT. This translates into CASSPGADTQYF.

The chain joins TRBV20-1 to TRBJ1-1, with 7 bases fitting TRBD1. Germline-derived CDR1 and CDR2 are DFQATT and SNEGSKA (reference sequence). V shed 6 bases and J 7 bases; nucleotides not matched to a gene: 8. The CDR3 consists of 12 residues. The CDR3 is CSAKGAQIEAFF. In nucleotides, the CDR3 is TGCAGTGCGAAGGGGGCCCAAATTGAAGCTTTCTTT.

The rearrangement uses TRBV12-3 or TRBV12-4 and TRBJ1-4; D call uncertain. Trimming pared 5 bases from V and 7 bases from J, leaving 8 bases between. The CDR3 length is 12 residues. DNA of the CDR3: TGTGCCAGCAGTGGACTCGGTGAAAAACTGTTTTTT. Translation: CASSGLGEKLFF.

This clonotype was found many times. The chain uses TRBV20-1 and TRBJ2-7, with 7 bases fitting TRBD1. V trimming: 5 bases; J trimming: 4 bases; junction bases outside the gene matches: 8. The CDR3 extends over 13 amino acids. Looked up from germline, CDR1 is DFQATT and CDR2 is SNEGSKA (reference sequence). CDR3 sequence: CSASGTATYEQYF. CDR3 DNA sequence: TGCAGTGCTTCCGGGACAGCGACGTACGAGCAGTACTTC.